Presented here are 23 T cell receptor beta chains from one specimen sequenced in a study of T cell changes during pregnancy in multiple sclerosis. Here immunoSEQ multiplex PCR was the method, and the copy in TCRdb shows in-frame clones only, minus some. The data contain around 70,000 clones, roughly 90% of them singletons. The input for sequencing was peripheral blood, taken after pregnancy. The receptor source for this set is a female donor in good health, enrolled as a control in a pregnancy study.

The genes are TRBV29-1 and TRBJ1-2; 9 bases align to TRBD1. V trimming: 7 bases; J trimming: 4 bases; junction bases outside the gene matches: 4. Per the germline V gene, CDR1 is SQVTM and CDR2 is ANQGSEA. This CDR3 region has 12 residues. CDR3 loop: CSDTGGSYGYTF. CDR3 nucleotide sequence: TGCAGCGACACAGGGGGCAGCTATGGCTACACCTTC.

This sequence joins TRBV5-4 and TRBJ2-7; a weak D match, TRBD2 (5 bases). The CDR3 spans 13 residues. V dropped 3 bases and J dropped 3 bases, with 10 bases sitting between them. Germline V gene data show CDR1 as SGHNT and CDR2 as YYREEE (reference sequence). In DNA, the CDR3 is TGTGCCAGCAGCTCGGACTTTCTCTACGAGCAGTACTTC. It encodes CASSSDFLYEQYF. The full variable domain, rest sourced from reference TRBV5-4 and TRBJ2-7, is ETGVTQSPTHLIKTRGQQVTLRCSSQSGHNTVSWYQQALGQGPQFIFQYYREEENGRGNFPPRFSGLQFPNYSSELNVNALELDDSALYLCASSSDFLYEQYFGPGTRLTVT.

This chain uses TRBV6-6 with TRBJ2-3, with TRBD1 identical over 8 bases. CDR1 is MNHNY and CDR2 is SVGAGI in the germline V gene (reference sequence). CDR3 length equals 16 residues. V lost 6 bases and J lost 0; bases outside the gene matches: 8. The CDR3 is CASSTRQGSSTDTQYF. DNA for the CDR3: TGTGCCAGCAGCACTAGACAGGGGTCTAGCACAGATACGCAGTATTTT.

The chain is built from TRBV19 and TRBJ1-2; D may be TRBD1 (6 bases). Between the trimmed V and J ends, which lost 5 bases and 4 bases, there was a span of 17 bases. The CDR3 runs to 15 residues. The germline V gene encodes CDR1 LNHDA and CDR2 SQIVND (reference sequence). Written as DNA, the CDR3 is TGTGCCAGTAGTGGGGGCGCAGGGTATGGCTATGGCTACACCTTC. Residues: CASSGGAGYGYGYTF.

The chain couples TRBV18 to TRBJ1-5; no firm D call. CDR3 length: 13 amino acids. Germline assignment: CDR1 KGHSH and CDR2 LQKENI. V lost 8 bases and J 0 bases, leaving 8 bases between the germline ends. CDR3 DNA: TGTGCCAGCGGGCCGGATAGCAATCAGCCCCAGCATTTT. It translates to CASGPDSNQPQHF.

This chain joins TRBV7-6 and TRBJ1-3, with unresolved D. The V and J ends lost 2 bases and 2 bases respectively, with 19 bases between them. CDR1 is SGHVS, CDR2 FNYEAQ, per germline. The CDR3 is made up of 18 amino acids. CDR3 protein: CASSLRIRGGRTGNTIYF. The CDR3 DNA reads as TGTGCCAGCAGCTTAAGGATCCGCGGAGGAAGAACTGGAAACACCATATATTTT.

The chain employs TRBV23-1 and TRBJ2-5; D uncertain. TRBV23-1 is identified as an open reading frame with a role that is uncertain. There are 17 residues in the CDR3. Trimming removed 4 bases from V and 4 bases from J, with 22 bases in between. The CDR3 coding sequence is TGCGCCAGCAGTCCCCCCCCCGCGAGGTGGGTCAGAGAGACCCAGTACTTC. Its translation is CASSPPPARWVRETQYF.

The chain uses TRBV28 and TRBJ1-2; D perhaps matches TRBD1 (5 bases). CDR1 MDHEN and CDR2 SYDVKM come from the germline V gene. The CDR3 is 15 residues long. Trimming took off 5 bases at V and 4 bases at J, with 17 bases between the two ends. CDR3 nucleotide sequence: TGTGCCAGCAGTGTAGGGGCCAGGGCTAGCTATGGCTACACCTTC. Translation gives CASSVGARASYGYTF.

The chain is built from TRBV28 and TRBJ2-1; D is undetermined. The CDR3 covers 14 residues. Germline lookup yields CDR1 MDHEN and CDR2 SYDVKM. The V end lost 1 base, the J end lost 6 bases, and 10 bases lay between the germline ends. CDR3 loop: CASSLLVVVNEQFF. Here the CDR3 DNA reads TGTGCCAGCAGTTTATTAGTGGTGGTCAATGAGCAGTTCTTC.

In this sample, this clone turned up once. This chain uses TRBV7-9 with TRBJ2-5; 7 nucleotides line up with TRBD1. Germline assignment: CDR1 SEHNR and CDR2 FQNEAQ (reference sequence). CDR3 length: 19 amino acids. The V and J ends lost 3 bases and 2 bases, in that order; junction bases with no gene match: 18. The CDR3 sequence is CASSFPETGQTLSQETQYF. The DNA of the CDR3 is TGTGCCAGCAGCTTTCCAGAGACGGGACAGACACTTTCTCAAGAGACCCAGTACTTC.

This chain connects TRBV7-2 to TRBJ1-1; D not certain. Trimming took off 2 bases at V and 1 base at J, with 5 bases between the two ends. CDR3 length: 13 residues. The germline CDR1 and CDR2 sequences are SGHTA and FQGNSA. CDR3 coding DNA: TGTGCCAGCAGCTTACGCAGGAACACTGAAGCTTTCTTT. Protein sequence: CASSLRRNTEAFF.

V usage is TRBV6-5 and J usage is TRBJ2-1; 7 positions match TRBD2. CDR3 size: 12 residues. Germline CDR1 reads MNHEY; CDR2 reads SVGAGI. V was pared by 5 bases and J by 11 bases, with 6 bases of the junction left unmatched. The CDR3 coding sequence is TGTGCCAGCAGTCACGGGACTACCCAGCAGTTCTTC. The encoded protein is CASSHGTTQQFF.

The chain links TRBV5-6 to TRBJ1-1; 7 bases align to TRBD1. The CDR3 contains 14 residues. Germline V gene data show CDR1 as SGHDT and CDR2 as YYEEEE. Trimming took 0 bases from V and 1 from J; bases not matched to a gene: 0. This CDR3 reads CASSLGDRNTEAFF. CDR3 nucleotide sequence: TGTGCCAGCAGCTTGGGGGACAGGAACACTGAAGCTTTCTTT.

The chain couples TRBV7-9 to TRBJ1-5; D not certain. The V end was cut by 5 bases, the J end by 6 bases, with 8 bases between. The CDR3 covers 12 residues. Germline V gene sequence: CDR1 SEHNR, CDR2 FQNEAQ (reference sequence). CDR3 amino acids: CASSLGAQPQHF. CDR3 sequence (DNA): TGTGCCAGCAGCCTAGGAGCTCAGCCCCAGCATTTT. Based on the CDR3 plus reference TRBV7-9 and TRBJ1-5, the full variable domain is DTGVSQNPRHKITKRGQNVTFRCDPISEHNRLYWYRQTLGQGPEFLTYFQNEAQLEKSRLLSDRFSAERPKGSFSTLEIQRTEQGDSAMYLCASSLGAQPQHFGDGTRLSIL.

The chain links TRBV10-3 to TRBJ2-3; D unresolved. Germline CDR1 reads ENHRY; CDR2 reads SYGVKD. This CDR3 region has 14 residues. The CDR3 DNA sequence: TGTGCTTTAGCTTCTGGCGGTCGCACAGATACGCAGTATTTT. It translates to CALASGGRTDTQYF.

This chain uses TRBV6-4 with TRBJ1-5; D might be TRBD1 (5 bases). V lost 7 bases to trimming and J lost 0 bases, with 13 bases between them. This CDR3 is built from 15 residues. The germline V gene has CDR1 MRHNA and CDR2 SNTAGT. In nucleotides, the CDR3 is TGTGCCAGCACCTCCCGGGACTATAGCAATCAGCCCCAGCATTTT. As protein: CASTSRDYSNQPQHF.

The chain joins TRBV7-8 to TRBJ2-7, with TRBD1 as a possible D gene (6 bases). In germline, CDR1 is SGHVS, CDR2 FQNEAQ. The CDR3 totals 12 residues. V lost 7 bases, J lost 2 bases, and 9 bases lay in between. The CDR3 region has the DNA TGTGCCAGCAACCCAGGGGCCTACGAGCAGTACTTC. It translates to CASNPGAYEQYF.

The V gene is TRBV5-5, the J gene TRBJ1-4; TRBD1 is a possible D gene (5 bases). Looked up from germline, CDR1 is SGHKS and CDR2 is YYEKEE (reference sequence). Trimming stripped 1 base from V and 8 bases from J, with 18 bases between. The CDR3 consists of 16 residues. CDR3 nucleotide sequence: TGTGCCAGCAGCTTGAATCCACAGGTCGGTGGGGAAAAACTGTTTTTT. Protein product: CASSLNPQVGGEKLFF.

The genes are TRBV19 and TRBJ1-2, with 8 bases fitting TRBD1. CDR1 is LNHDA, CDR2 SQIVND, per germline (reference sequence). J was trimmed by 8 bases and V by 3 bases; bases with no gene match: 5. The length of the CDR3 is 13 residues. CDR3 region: CASSIPTGAGYTF. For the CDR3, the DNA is TGTGCCAGTAGTATCCCGACAGGGGCCGGCTACACCTTC.

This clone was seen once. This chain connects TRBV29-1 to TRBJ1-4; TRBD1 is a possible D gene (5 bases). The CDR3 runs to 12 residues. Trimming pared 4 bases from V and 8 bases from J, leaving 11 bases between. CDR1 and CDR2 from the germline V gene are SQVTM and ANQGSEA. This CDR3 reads CSVGQGREKLFF. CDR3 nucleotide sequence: TGCAGCGTTGGGCAGGGCCGCGAAAAACTGTTTTTT. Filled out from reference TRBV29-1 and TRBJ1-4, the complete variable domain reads SAVISQKPSRDICQRGTSLTIQCQVDSQVTMMFWYRQQPGQSLTLIATANQGSEATYESGFVIDKFPISRPNLTFSTLTVSNMSPEDSSIYLCSVGQGREKLFFGSGTQLSVL.

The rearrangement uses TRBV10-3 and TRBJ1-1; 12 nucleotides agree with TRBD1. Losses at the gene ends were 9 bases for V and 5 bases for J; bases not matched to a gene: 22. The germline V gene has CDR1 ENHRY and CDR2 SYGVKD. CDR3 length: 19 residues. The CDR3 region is CAIVRSPGQGAVFGTEAFF. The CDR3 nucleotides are TGTGCCATAGTAAGAAGTCCGGGACAGGGGGCGGTCTTCGGGACTGAAGCTTTCTTT.

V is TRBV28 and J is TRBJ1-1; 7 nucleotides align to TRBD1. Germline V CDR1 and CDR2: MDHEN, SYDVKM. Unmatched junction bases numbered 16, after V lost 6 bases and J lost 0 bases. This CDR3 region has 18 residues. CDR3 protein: CASSPDESRGWVNTEAFF. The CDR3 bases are TGTGCCAGCAGCCCGGATGAGAGCAGGGGGTGGGTGAACACTGAAGCTTTCTTT.

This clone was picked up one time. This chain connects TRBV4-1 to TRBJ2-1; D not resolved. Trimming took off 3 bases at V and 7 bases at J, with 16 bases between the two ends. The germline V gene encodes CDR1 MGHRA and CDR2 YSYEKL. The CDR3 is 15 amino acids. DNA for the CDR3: TGCGCCAGCAGCCAGACGGGTCTGAACCAAAATGAGCAGTTCTTC. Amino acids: CASSQTGLNQNEQFF.